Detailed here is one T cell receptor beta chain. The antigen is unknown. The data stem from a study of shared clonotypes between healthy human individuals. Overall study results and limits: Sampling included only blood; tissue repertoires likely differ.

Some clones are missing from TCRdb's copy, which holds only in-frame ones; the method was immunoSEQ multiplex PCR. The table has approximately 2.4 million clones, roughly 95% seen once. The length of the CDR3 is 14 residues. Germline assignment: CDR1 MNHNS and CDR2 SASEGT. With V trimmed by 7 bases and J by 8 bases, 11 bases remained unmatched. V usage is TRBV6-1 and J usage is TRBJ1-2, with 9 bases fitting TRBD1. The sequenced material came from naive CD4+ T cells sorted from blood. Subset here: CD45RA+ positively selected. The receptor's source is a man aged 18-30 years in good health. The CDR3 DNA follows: TGTGCCAGCATTGTAACAGGGGGCGGCGAAGGCTACACCTTC. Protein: CASIVTGGGEGYTF.